This TCR beta chain was identified during a study of cytomegalovirus exposure and HLA in healthy donors. Broader study findings: Several of the most significant clusters were apparently associated with common viral pathogens in a later analysis.

The study ran its PCR with 60 Vbeta and 13 Jbeta primers. Sequenced by immunoSEQ multiplex PCR; TCRdb stores in-frame clones only, minus some. The data contain some 110,000 clones, roughly 82% of them seen just once; the ten biggest clones take up 13%. Healthy bone marrow donors made up the donors. The CDR3 totals 14 residues. Germline CDR1 MNHNY, CDR2 SVGAGI (reference sequence). The V segment lost 6 bases and the J segment 2 bases; nucleotides outside the gene matches: 6. This clone occurred a few times. Antigen unknown. The material sequenced was PBMCs. This receptor was identified in a woman between 40 and 50 years old in good health and CMV-seropositive. The chain links TRBV6-6 to TRBJ2-7; TRBD1 matches at 8 bases. The CDR3 here is CASSDPDRAYEQYF. CDR3 sequence (DNA): TGTGCCAGCAGCGATCCGGACAGGGCCTACGAGCAGTACTTC.